This TCR beta chain emerged from a study of circulating CD8 cells and anti-PD-1 response in melanoma. Relative to its sample, this clonotype is medium-sized. The antigen remains unidentified. Study results and caveats: Published repertoire comparisons used only baseline and M1 samples from a small cohort with few responders. No tumor material was available, so peptide assays assessed reactivity.

From live CD3+CD8+TCRalphabeta+ cells, four PD-1 and/or TIGIT subsets were sorted. Using approximately 15 ng of total RNA, TCR libraries were made with the QIAseq Immune Repertoire TCR panel. MiXCR was run by TCRdb on the reads, yielding one entry per CDR3 protein. The table includes around 300 distinct CDR3 sequences, about 5.3% detected once. The TCR originated in a human donor with melanoma. The sequences come from CD8+ T cells from PBMCs, collected at baseline or after one month of anti-PD-1 therapy (not recorded which).

CDR3 amino acids: CSAPVEFTDTQYF. The CDR3 nucleotides read TGCAGTGCCCCGGTGGAGTTTACGGATACGCAGTATTTT. The genes are TRBV20-1 and TRBJ2-3; D call uncertain. Deletions cut 6 bases from V and 6 bases from J, with 16 bases between. This CDR3 is built from 13 residues. Germline V lookup: CDR1 DFQATT, CDR2 SNEGSKA (reference sequence).